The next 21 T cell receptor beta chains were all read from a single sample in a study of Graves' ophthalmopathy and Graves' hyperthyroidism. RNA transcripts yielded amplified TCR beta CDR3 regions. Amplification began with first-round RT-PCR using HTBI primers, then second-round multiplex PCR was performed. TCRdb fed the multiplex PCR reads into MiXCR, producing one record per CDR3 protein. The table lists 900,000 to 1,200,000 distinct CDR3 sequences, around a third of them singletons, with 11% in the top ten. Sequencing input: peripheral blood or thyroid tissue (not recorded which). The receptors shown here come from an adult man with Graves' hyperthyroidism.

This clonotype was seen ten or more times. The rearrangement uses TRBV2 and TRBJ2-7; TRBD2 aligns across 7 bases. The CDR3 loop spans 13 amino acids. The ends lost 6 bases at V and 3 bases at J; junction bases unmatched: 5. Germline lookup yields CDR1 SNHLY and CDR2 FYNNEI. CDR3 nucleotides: TGTGCCAGCAGCCGCGGGAGTTTCTACGAGCAGTACTTC. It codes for CASSRGSFYEQYF. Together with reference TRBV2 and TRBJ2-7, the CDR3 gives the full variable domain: EPEVTQTPSHQVTQMGQEVILRCVPISNHLYFYWYRQILGQKVEFLVSFYNNEISEKSEIFDDQFSVERPDGSNFTLKIRSTKLEDSAMYFCASSRGSFYEQYFGPGTRLTVT.

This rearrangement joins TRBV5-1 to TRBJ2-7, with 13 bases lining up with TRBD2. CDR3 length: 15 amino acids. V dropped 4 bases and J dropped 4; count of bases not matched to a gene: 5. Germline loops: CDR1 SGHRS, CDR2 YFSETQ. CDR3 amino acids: CASSRGTSGNYEQYF. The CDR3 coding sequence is TGCGCCAGCAGCAGGGGGACTAGCGGGAATTACGAGCAGTACTTC. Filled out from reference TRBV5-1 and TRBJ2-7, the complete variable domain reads KAGVTQTPRYLIKTRGQQVTLSCSPISGHRSVSWYQQTPGQGLQFLFEYFSETQRNKGNFPGRFSGRQFSNSRSEMNVSTLELGDSALYLCASSRGTSGNYEQYFGPGTRLTVT.

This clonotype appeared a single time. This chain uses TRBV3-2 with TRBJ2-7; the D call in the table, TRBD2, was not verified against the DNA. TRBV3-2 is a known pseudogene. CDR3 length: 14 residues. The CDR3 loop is CASSLRAGGYEQYF. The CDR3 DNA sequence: TGTGCCAGCAGCCTCAGGGCGGGAGGCTACGAGCAGTACTTC.

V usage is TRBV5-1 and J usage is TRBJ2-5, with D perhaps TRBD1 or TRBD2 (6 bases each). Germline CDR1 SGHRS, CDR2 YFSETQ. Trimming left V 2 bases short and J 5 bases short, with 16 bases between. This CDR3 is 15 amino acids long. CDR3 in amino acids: CASSLSGAHGETQYF. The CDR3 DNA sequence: TGCGCCAGCAGCTTATCGGGGGCGCACGGGGAGACCCAGTACTTC.

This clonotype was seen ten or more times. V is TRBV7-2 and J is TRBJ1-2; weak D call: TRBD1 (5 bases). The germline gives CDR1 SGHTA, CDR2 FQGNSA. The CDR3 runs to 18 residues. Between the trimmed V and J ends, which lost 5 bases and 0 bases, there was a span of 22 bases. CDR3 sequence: CASSPSPGRLVPNYGYTF. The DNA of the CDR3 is TGTGCCAGCAGCCCAAGCCCAGGGCGGCTTGTACCTAACTATGGCTACACCTTC.

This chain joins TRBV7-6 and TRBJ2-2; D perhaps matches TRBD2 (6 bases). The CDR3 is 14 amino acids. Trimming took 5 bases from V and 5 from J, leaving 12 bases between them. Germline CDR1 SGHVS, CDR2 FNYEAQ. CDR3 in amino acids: CASSQGTFTGELFF. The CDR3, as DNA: TGTGCCAGCAGCCAAGGGACTTTTACCGGGGAGCTGTTTTTT. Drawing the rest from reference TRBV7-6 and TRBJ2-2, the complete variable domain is GAGVSQSPRYKVTKRGQDVALRCDPISGHVSLYWYRQALGQGPEFLTYFNYEAQQDKSGLPNDRFSAERPEGSISTLTIQRTEQRDSAMYRCASSQGTFTGELFFGEGSRLTVL.

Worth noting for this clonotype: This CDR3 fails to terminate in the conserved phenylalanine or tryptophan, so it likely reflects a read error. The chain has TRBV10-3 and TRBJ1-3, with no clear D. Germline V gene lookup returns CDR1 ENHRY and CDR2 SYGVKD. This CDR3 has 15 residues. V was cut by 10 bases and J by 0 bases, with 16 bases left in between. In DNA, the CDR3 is TGTGCCACCGCTCCGGGTAACCACTCTGGAAACACCATATATCTT. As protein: CATAPGNHSGNTIYL.

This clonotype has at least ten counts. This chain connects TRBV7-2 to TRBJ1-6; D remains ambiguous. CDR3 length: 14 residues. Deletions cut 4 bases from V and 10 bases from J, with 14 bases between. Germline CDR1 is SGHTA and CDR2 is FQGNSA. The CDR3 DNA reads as TGTGCCAGCAGCTCAAATGCAGATCGGTCACCCCTCCACTTT. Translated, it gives CASSSNADRSPLHF.

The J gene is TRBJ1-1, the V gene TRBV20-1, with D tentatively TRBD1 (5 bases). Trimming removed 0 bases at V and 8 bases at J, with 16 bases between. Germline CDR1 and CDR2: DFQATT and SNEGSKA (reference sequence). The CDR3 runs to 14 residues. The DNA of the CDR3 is TGCAGTGCTAGAGATCGTTCCTCGACAGCAGAAGCTTTCTTT. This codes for CSARDRSSTAEAFF.

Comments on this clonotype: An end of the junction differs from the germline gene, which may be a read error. In nucleotides, the CDR3 is TGTGCCAGTAGCTTAGGTGCGACAGGGGCCAATCAGCCCCAGCATTTT. It codes for CASSLGATGANQPQHF. The chain couples TRBV7-8 to TRBJ1-5; 8 bases fit TRBD1. The CDR3 runs 16 residues. Germline values: CDR1 SGHVS, CDR2 FQNEAQ.

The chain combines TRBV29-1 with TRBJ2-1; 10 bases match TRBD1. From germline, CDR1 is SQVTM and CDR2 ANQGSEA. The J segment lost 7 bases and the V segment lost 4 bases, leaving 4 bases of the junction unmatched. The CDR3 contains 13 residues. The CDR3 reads CSVGTGGTNEQFF. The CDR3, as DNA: TGCAGCGTTGGGACAGGGGGTACTAATGAGCAGTTCTTC.

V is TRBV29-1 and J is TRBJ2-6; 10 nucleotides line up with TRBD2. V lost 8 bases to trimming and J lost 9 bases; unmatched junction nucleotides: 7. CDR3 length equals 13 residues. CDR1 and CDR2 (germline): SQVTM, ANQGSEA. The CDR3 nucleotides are TGCAGCTTGCGACTAGCGGGTGGCAACGTCCTGACTTTC. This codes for CSLRLAGGNVLTF.

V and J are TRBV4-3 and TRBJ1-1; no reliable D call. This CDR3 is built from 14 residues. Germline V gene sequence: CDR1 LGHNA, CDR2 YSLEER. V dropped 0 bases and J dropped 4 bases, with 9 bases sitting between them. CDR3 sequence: CASSQDPGFTEAFF. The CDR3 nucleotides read TGCGCCAGCAGCCAAGATCCGGGTTTCACTGAAGCTTTCTTT.

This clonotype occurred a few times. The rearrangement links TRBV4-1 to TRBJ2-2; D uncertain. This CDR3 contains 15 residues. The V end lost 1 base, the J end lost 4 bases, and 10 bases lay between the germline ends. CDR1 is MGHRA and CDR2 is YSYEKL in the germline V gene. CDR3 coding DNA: TGCGCCAGCAGCCAAGCGGGCCGCTTCACCGGGGAGCTGTTTTTT. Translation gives CASSQAGRFTGELFF.

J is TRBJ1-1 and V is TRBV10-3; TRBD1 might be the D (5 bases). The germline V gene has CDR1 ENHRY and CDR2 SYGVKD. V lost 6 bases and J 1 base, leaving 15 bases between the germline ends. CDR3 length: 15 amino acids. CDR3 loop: CAIRGTGEWNTEAFF. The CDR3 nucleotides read TGTGCCATCAGGGGGACTGGGGAGTGGAACACTGAAGCTTTCTTT.

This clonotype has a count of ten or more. CDR3 in DNA: TGTGCCACCAGCAGAGATGTCAGAGGGATGGGCTACGAGCAGTACTTC. Translated, it gives CATSRDVRGMGYEQYF. V and J are TRBV15 and TRBJ2-7, with a possible D match to TRBD2 (5 bases). There are 16 residues in the CDR3. Per germline, CDR1 LNHNV and CDR2 YYDKDF (reference sequence). The ends were cut back, 0 bases at V and 3 bases at J, with 15 bases in the middle.

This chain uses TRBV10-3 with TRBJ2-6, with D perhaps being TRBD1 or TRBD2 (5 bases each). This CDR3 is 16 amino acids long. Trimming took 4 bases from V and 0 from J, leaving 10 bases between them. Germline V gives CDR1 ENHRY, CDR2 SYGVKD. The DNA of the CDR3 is TGTGCCATCAGTGCGGGGCAATTCTCTGGGGCCAACGTCCTGACTTTC. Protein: CAISAGQFSGANVLTF.

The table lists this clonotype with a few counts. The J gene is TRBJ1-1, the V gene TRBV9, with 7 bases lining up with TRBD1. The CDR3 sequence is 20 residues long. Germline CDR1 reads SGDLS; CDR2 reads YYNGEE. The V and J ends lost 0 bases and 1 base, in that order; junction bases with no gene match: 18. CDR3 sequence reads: CASSVAGDRVSSWENTEAFF. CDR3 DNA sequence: TGTGCCAGCAGCGTAGCTGGAGACAGGGTCTCGTCTTGGGAGAACACTGAAGCTTTCTTT.

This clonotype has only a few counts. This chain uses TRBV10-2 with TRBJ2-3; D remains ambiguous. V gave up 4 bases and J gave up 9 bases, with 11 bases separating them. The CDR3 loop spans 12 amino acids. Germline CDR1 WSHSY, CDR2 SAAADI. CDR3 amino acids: CASSADLRTQYF. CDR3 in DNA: TGCGCCAGCAGTGCTGACCTTCGAACGCAGTATTTT.

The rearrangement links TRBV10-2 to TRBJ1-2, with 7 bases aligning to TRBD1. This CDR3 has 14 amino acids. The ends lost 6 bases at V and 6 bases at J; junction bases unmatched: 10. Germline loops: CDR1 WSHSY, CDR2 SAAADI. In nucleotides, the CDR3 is TGCGCCAGCAGCTTAGCGCCCGGGACAGATGGCTACACCTTC. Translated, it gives CASSLAPGTDGYTF.

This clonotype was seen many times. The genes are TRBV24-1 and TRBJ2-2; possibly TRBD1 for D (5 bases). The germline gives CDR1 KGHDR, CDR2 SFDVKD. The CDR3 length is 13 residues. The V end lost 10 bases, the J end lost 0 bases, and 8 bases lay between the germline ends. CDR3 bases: TGTGCCACAGGGGCTTCGAACACCGGGGAGCTGTTTTTT. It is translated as CATGASNTGELFF.